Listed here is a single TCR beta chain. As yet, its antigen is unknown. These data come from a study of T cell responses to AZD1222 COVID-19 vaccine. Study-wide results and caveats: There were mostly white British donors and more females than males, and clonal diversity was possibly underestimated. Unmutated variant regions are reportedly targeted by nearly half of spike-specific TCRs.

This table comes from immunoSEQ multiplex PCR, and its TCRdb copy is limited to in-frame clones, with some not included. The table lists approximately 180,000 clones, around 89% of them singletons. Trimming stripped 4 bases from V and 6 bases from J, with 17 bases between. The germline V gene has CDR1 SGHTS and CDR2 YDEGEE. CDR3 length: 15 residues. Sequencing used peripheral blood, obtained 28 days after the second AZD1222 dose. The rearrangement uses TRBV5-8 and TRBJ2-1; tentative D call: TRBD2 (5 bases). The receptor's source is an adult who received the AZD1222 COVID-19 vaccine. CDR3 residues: CASSPEVAEGNEQFF. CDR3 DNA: TGTGCCAGCAGCCCTGAGGTAGCTGAGGGCAATGAGCAGTTCTTC.